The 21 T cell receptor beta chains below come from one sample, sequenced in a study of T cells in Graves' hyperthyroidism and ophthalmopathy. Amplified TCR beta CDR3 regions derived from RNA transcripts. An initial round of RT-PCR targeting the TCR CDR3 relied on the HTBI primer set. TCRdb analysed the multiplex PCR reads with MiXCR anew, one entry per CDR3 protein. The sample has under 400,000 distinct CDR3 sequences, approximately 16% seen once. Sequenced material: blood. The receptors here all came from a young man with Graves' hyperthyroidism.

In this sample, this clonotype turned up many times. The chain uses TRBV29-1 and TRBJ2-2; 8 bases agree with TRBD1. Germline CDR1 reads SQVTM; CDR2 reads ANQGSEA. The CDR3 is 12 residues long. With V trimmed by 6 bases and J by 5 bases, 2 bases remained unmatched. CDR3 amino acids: CSVGQGTGELFF. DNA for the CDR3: TGCAGCGTCGGACAGGGTACCGGGGAGCTGTTTTTT.

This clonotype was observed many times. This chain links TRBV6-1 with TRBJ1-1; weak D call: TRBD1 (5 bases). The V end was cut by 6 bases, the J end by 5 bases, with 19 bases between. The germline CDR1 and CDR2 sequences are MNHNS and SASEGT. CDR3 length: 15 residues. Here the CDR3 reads CASRPPGGGGTEAFF. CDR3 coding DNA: TGTGCCAGCAGGCCCCCGGGCGGCGGGGGTACTGAAGCTTTCTTT.

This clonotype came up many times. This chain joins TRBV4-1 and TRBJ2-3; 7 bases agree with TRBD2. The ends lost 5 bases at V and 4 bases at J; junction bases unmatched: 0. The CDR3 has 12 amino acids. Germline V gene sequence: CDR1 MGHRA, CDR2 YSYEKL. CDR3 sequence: CASSGRADTQYF. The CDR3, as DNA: TGCGCCAGCAGCGGGAGGGCAGATACGCAGTATTTT.

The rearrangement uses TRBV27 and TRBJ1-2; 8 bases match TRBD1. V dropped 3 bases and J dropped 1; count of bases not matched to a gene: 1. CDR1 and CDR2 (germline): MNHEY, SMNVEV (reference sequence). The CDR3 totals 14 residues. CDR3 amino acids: CASSLDRDNYGYTF. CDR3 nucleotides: TGTGCCAGCAGTTTGGACAGGGATAACTATGGCTACACCTTC.

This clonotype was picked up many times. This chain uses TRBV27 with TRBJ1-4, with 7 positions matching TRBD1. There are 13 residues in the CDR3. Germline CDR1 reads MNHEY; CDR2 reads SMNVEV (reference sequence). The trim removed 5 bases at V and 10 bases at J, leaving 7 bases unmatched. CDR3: CASSPTGLAKLFF. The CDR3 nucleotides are TGTGCCAGCAGTCCGACAGGGCTAGCAAAACTGTTTTTT.

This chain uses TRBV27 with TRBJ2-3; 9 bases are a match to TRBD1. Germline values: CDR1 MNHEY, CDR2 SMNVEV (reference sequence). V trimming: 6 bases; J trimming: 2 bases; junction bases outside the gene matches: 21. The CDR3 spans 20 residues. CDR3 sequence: CASRRTGGTILTDDTDTQYF. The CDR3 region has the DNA TGTGCCAGCAGGAGAACAGGGGGCACAATCCTTACAGATGACACAGATACGCAGTATTTT.

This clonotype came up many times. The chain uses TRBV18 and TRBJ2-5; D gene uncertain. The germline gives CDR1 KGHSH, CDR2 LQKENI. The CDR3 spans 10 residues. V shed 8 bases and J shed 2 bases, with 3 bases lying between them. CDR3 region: CASRQETQYF. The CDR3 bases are TGTGCCAGCCGACAAGAGACCCAGTACTTC.

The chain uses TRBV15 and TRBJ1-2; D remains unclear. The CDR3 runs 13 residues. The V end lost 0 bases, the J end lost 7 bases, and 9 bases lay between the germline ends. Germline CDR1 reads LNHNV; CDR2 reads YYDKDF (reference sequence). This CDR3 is CATSRDSRVGYTF. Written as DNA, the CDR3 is TGTGCCACCAGCAGAGATTCGAGGGTTGGCTACACCTTC. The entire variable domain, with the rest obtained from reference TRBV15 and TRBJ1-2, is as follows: DAMVIQNPRYQVTQFGKPVTLSCSQTLNHNVMYWYQQKSSQAPKLLFHYYDKDFNNEADTPDNFQSRRPNTSFCFLDIRSPGLGDTAMYLCATSRDSRVGYTFGSGTRLTVV.

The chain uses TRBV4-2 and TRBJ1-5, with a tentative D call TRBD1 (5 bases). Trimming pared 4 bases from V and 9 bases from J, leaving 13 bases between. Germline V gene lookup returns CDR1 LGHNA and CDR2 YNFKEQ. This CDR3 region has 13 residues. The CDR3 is CASSLDSSRPQHF. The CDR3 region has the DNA TGTGCCAGCAGCCTCGACAGCTCAAGGCCCCAGCATTTT.

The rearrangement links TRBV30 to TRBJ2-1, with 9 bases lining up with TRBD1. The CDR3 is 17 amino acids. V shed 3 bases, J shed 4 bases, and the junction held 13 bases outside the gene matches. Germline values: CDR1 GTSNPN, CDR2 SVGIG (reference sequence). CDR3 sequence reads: CAWRGRPGQGRYNEQFF. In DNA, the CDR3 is TGTGCCTGGAGGGGTAGACCGGGACAGGGTCGATACAATGAGCAGTTCTTC.

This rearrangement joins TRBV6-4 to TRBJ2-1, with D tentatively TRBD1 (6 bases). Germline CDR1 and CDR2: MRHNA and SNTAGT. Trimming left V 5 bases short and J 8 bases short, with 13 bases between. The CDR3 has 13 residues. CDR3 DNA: TGTGCCAGCAGTTTCGACAGGTCATATGAGCAGTTCTTC. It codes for CASSFDRSYEQFF.

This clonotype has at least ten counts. The CDR3 DNA is TGCGCCAGCAGCGCCCGCCTGGGCGGGCCCGAGCAGTACTTC. This encodes CASSARLGGPEQYF. The chain couples TRBV5-1 to TRBJ2-7; a possible D gene is TRBD2 (5 bases). The CDR3 sequence is 14 residues long. Trimming left V 4 bases short and J 6 bases short, with 17 bases between. Looked up from germline, CDR1 is SGHRS and CDR2 is YFSETQ.

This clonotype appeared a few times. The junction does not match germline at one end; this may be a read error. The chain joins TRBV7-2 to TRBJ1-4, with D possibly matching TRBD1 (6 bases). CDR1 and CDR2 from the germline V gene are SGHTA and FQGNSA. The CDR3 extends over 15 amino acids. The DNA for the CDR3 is TGTGCCAGCAGCCTAGCGGGGCAGCAGGGGGAAAAACTGTTTTTT. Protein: CASSLAGQQGEKLFF.

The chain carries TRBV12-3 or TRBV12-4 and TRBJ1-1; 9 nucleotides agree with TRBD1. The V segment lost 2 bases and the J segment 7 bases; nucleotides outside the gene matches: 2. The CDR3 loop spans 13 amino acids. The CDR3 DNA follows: TGTGCCAGCAGTTTATTGGGACAGGGTGAAGCTTTCTTT. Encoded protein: CASSLLGQGEAFF.

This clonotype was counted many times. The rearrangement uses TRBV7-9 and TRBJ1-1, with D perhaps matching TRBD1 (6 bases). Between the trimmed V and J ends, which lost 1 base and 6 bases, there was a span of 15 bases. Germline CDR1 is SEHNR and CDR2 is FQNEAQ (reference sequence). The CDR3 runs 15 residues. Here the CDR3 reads CASSLVTGTLAEAFF. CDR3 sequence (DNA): TGTGCCAGCAGCTTAGTTACAGGGACGCTGGCTGAAGCTTTCTTT.

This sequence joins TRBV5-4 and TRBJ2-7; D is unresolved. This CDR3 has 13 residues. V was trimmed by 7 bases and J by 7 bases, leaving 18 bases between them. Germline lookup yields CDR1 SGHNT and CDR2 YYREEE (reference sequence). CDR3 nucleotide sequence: TGTGCCAGCGGTCGACGAGAGGCGGAAGAGCAGTACTTC. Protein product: CASGRREAEEQYF.

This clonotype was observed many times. CDR3 amino acids: CASSQDGSGRTDTQYF. DNA for the CDR3: TGTGCCAGCAGCCAAGACGGGAGCGGGAGGACAGATACGCAGTATTTT. The chain links TRBV14 to TRBJ2-3; 9 bases agree with TRBD2. Per the germline V gene, CDR1 is SGHDN and CDR2 is FVKESK. With 0 bases clipped from V and 3 bases from J, the junction kept 4 bases outside the gene matches. The CDR3 spans 16 residues.

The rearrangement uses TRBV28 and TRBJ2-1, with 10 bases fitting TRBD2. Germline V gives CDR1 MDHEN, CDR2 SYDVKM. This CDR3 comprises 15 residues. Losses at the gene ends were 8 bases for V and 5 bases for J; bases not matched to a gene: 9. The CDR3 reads CASHAGTSAHNEQFF. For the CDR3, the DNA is TGTGCCAGCCACGCCGGGACTAGCGCCCACAATGAGCAGTTCTTC.

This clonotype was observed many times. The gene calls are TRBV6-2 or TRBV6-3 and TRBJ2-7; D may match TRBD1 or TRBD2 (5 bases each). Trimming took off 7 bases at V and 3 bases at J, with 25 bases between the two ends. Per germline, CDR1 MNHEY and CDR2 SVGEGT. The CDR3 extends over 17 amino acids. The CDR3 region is CASTKPLGTKKIYEQYF. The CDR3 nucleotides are TGTGCCAGCACAAAGCCCCTCGGGACCAAGAAAATCTACGAGCAGTACTTC.

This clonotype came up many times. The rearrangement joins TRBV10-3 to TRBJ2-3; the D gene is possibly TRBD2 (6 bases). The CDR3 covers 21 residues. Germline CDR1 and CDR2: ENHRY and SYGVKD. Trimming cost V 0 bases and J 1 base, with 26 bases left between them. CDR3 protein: CAISESGGYQTDGSRTDTQYF. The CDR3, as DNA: TGTGCCATCAGTGAGTCTGGAGGGTACCAAACCGACGGGAGTCGCACAGATACGCAGTATTTT.

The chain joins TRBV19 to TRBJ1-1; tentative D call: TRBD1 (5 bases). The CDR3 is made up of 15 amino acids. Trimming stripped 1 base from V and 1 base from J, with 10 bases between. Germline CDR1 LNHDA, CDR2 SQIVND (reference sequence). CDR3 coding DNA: TGTGCCAGTAGTATAGTTGGGACCCCGAACACTGAAGCTTTCTTT. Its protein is CASSIVGTPNTEAFF.